This entry lists 2 T cell receptor beta chains sequenced from one sample in a study of T cell responses to AZD1222 COVID-19 vaccine. This table comes from immunoSEQ multiplex PCR, and its TCRdb copy is limited to in-frame clones, with some not included. The repertoire holds 130,000 to 150,000 clones, with more than 85% as singletons. The sample in question was peripheral blood, obtained after recovery from COVID-19. All receptors derive from an adult who had recovered from COVID-19.

This clone was counted once. The V call is TRBV23-1, the J call TRBJ2-7; perhaps TRBD2 as D (6 bases). TRBV23-1 is filed as an ORF, its function uncertain. V was clipped by 3 bases and J by 0 bases, with 15 bases between them. The CDR3 extends over 16 amino acids. CDR3 sequence reads: CASSHPQRVSSYEQYF. CDR3 nucleotides: TGCGCCAGCAGTCACCCCCAGCGGGTCAGCTCCTACGAGCAGTACTTC.

The chain carries TRBV19 and TRBJ2-7, with TRBD1 matching over 9 bases. Germline V gene sequence: CDR1 LNHDA, CDR2 SQIVND (reference sequence). CDR3 length: 17 amino acids. Germline trimming cut 6 bases from V and 7 bases from J; bases unmatched to any gene: 19. CDR3 residues: CASSQPPGTGPRREQYF. Written as DNA, the CDR3 is TGTGCCAGTAGCCAACCCCCCGGGACAGGGCCCCGAAGGGAGCAGTACTTC.